The clone carrying this T cell receptor beta chain was seen a handful of times. Arm-PCR of CDR3 regions and iRepertoire HTBI primers were the basis on which TCR beta libraries were built. Each CDR3 protein gets one entry after TCRdb re-called the multiplex PCR reads with MiXCR. The table includes under 450,000 distinct CDR3 sequences, around 20% detected once. The CDR3 extends over 14 amino acids. Trimming took 2 bases from V and 6 from J; bases not matched to a gene: 7. Germline loops: CDR1 SGHRS, CDR2 YFSETQ. Documented time point: persistent/refractory GD, antithyroid drugs over 5 years with positive TRAb. PBMCs were the source of the RNA used for TCR sequencing. Patients with Graves' disease were diagnosed by American Thyroid Association guidelines. This specimen belongs to a study of regulatory T cells in long-lasting Graves disease. Study summary: Positivity for TSH receptor antibodies plus over 5 years of antithyroid drugs meant persistent Graves' disease.

The TCR was taken from a female donor with Graves disease. The sequencing here drew on peripheral blood mononuclear cells (PBMCs), taken when the disease was refractory, from a patient treated with antithyroid drugs. The rearrangement joins TRBV5-1 to TRBJ2-7, with 8 bases identical to TRBD1. This CDR3 is CASSFQGASGEQYF. CDR3 bases: TGCGCCAGCAGCTTCCAGGGGGCCTCGGGCGAGCAGTACTTC.